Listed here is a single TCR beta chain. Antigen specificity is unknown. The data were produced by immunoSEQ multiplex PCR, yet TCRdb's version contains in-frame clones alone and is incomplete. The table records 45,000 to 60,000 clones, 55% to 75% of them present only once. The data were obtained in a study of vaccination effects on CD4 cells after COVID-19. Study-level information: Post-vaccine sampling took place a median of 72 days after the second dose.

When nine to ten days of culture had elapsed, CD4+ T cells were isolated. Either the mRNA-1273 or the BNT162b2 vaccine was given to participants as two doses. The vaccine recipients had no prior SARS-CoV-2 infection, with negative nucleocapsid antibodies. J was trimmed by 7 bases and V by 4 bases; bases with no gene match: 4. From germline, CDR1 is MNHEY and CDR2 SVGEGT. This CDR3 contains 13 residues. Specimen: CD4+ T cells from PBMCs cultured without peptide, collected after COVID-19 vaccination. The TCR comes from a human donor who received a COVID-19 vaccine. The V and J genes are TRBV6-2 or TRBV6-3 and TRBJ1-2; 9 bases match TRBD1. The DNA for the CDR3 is TGTGCCAGCAGTTTCCGGGACAGGGCTGGCTACACCTTC. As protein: CASSFRDRAGYTF.